This T cell receptor (beta chain) was sequenced for a study of T cell responses to AZD1222 COVID-19 vaccine. Clones were read by immunoSEQ multiplex PCR, and TCRdb kept only the in-frame ones, dropping some. Counted here are 60,000 to 95,000 clones, about nine tenths occurring once; the ten biggest clones make up roughly 18%. Per the germline V gene, CDR1 is SGHTA and CDR2 is FQGTGA. CDR3 length: 15 residues. After removal of 5 bases from V and 9 bases from J, the junction contained 11 bases not matched to a gene. In its sample, this clone was seen a few times. The origin of this receptor is an adult who received the AZD1222 COVID-19 vaccine. The chain uses TRBV7-3 and TRBJ2-2, with 8 nucleotides matching TRBD2. The input for sequencing was peripheral blood, taken 28 days after the second AZD1222 dose. CDR3 DNA sequence: TGTGCCAGCAGCCCTCTCCCGGGACTAGGCCGGGAGCTGTTTTTT. This sequence encodes CASSPLPGLGRELFF.